This T cell receptor beta chain was documented in a study of shared clonotypes between healthy human individuals. Profiling relied on immunoSEQ multiplex PCR, and the TCRdb table lists in-frame clones only, not all of them. Here the sample spans about 590,000 clones, 95% to 96% being singletons. CD8 cells classed as naive were CD45RO-negative and positively selected for CCR7, excluding terminally differentiated effector memory CD45RA+ cells. The germline V gene encodes CDR1 SNHLY and CDR2 FYNNEI. The CDR3 is made up of 13 amino acids. The germline V and J ends were trimmed by 6 bases and 8 bases, with 14 bases remaining between them.

The sequenced sample consisted of naive CD8+ T cells sorted from blood. The V and J genes are TRBV2 and TRBJ2-1; D may correspond to TRBD1 or TRBD2 (5 bases each). The receptor's source is a woman in her 30s in good health. CDR3 bases: TGTGCCAGCAGAGGGGACCCCGGGGATGAGCAGTTCTTC. This gives the protein CASRGDPGDEQFF.